A single T cell receptor beta chain is shown here with its context. The record originates from a study of control samples from healthy donors and cancer patients. Profiled with immunoSEQ multiplex PCR; TCRdb holds only in-frame clones, not every one. This table has 95,000 to 100,000 clones, 75% to 90% appearing once. The specimen was blood. The sequence was collected from a young man in good health.

This CDR3 reads CASSGGGRESNQPQHF. CDR3 DNA sequence: TGTGCCAGCTCAGGGGGGGGGCGCGAGAGCAATCAGCCCCAGCATTTT. The chain is built from TRBV18 and TRBJ1-5, with a tentative D call TRBD1 (6 bases). V was cut by 5 bases and J by 1 base, with 15 bases left in between. Germline V gene data show CDR1 as KGHSH and CDR2 as LQKENI. CDR3 length: 16 amino acids.